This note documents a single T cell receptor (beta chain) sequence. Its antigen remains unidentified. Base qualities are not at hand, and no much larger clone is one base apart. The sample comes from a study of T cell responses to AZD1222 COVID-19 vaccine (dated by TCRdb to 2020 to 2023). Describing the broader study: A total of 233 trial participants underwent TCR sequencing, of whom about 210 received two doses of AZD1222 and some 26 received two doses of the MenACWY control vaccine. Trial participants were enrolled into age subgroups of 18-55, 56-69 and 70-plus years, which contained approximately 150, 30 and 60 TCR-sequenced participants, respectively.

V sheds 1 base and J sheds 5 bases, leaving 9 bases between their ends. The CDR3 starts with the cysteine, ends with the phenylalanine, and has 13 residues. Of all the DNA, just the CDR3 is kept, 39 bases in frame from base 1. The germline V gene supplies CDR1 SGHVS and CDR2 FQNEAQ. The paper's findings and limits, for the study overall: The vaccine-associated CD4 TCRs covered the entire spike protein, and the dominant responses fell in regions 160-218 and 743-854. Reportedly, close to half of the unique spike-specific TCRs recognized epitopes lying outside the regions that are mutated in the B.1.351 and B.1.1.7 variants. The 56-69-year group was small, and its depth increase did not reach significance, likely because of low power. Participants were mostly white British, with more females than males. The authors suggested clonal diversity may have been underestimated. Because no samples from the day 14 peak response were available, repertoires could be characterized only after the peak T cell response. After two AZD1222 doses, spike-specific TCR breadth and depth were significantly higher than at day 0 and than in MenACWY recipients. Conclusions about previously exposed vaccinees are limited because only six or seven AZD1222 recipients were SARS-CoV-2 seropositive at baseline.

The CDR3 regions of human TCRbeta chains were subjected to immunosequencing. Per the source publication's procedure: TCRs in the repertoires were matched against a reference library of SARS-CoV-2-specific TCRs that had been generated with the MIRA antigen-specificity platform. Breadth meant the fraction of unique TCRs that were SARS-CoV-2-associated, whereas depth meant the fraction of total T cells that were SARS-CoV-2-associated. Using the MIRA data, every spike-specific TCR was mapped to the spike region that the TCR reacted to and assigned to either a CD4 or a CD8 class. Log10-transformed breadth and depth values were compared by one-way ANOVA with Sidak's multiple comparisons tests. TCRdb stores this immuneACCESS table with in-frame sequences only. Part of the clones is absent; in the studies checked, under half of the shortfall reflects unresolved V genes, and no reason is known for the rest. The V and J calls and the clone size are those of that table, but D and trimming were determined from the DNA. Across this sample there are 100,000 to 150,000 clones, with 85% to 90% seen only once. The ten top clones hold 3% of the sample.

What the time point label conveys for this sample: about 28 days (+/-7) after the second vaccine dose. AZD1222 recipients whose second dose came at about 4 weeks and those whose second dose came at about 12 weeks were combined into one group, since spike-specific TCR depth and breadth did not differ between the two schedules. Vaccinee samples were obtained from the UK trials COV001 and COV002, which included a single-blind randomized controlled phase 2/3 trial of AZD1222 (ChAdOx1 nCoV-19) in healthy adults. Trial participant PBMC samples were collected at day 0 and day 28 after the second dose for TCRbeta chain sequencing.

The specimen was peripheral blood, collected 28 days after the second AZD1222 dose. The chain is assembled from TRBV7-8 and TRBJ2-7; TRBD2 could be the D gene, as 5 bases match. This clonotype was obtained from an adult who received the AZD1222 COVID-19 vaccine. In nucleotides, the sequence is TGTGCCAGCAGCTTAGATTCGGGGAACGAGCAGTACTTC. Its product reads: CASSLDSGNEQYF.